Shown below are 8 T cell receptor beta chains from a single sample sequenced in a study of T cell responses to AZD1222 COVID-19 vaccine. The protocol was immunoSEQ multiplex PCR, while the TCRdb copy is restricted to in-frame clones and leaves out a portion. Of under 200,000 clones listed, around 94% are singletons. The input for sequencing was peripheral blood, taken on day 0 of AZD1222 vaccination. Receptors were obtained from an adult in good health.

The chain couples TRBV5-1 to TRBJ1-1, with unresolved D. Germline V gene lookup returns CDR1 SGHRS and CDR2 YFSETQ. V was shortened by 4 bases and J by 4 bases, with 20 bases between the two germline ends. This CDR3 is built from 16 residues. CDR3 sequence (DNA): TGCGCCAGCAGCGGCAAAAGGGAGGGAATGGGCACTGAAGCTTTCTTT. Its translation is CASSGKREGMGTEAFF.

The chain links TRBV5-1 to TRBJ1-4, with TRBD1 identical over 7 bases. Germline CDR1 is SGHRS and CDR2 is YFSETQ. The CDR3 loop spans 14 amino acids. Unmatched junction bases numbered 8, after V lost 4 bases and J lost 8 bases. DNA of the CDR3: TGCGCCAGCAGCACAGGGGATACTGGGGAAAAACTGTTTTTT. Its protein product is CASSTGDTGEKLFF.

This chain links TRBV14 with TRBJ1-1; D not certain. CDR1 is SGHDN, CDR2 FVKESK, per germline. Trimming took 2 bases from V and 4 from J, leaving 11 bases between them. The CDR3 contains 14 residues. In DNA form, the CDR3 reads TGTGCCAGCAGCCAATCCTGGCGGGGCACTGAAGCTTTCTTT. Protein sequence: CASSQSWRGTEAFF.

This clone has a handful of counts. The chain employs TRBV7-9 and TRBJ2-5; the D call may be TRBD1 or TRBD2 (5 bases each). Per germline, CDR1 SEHNR and CDR2 FQNEAQ (reference sequence). Deletions cut 5 bases from V and 5 bases from J, with 12 bases between. This CDR3 has 13 amino acids. The CDR3: CASSRGSLETQYF. The CDR3 nucleotides are TGTGCCAGCAGCCGGGGCTCCCTGGAGACCCAGTACTTC.

This clone was picked up one time. CDR3: CASSLRWRAVNTEAFF. CDR3 in DNA: TGTGCCAGCAGCTTAAGGTGGCGGGCTGTGAACACTGAAGCTTTCTTT. The chain links TRBV7-2 to TRBJ1-1; D gene uncertain. The germline CDR1 and CDR2 sequences are SGHTA and FQGNSA. Trimming shortened V by 2 bases and J by 0 bases, and 13 bases separated the two germline ends. This CDR3 is built from 16 residues. The variable domain in full, with the rest retrieved from reference TRBV7-2 and TRBJ1-1, is GAGVSQSPSNKVTEKGKDVELRCDPISGHTALYWYRQSLGQGLEFLIYFQGNSAPDKSGLPSDRFSAERTGGSVSTLTIQRTQQEDSAVYLCASSLRWRAVNTEAFFGQGTRLTVV.

This rearrangement joins TRBV12-3 or TRBV12-4 to TRBJ1-2; D is unclear. V was shortened by 1 base and J by 3 bases, with 6 bases between the two germline ends. The CDR3 runs 13 residues. CDR3 loop: CASSLGRDYGYTF. CDR3 DNA sequence: TGTGCCAGCAGTTTAGGGCGGGACTATGGCTACACCTTC.

J is TRBJ1-1 and V is TRBV5-1, with 7 bases identical to TRBD1. CDR3 length equals 16 residues. Germline values: CDR1 SGHRS, CDR2 YFSETQ. V dropped 0 bases and J dropped 0; count of bases not matched to a gene: 5. CDR3 DNA: TGCGCCAGCAGCTTGGTAGGGGGCGGAATGAACACTGAAGCTTTCTTT. This codes for CASSLVGGGMNTEAFF.

J is TRBJ1-6 and V is TRBV29-1; a possible D gene is TRBD1 (6 bases). CDR1 is SQVTM and CDR2 is ANQGSEA in the germline V gene. This CDR3 is built from 17 residues. V gave up 2 bases and J gave up 6 bases, with 20 bases separating them. In nucleotides, the CDR3 is TGCAGCGTTGAACCCCTTGAGGGGGACCTTAGTAATTCACCCCTCCACTTT. Its protein is CSVEPLEGDLSNSPLHF.